The 10 T cell receptor beta chains listed next were all sequenced from one sample in a study of shared clonotypes between healthy human individuals (dated by TCRdb to 2020 to 2022). The method behind the library was the immunoSEQ multiplex PCR assay. This is the immuneACCESS table as TCRdb keeps it, with only in-frame sequences that have V and J called. A part of the clones is gone; compared with another copy, unresolved V genes explain less than half, and the rest is unexplained. The sample contains 2 million to 2.5 million clones, around 92% of them found a single time. 0.37% of the sample is in the top ten clones. Sequences were obtained from naive CD4+ T cells from PBMCs. The sample's cell subset or site label is to be understood as: CD45RA+ positively selected. The receptors shown here come from a young man in good health. Some clones in this sample may be carry-over from other donors' samples.

This sequence joins TRBV5-6 and TRBJ2-5; no clear D. This CDR3 has 14 amino acids. Per germline, CDR1 SGHDT and CDR2 YYEEEE. V was trimmed by 1 base and J by 5 bases, leaving 12 bases between them. The CDR3, as DNA: TGTGCCAGCAGCTTGATGGAACTCAGGGAGACCCAGTACTTC. Amino acids: CASSLMELRETQYF.

The V and J genes are TRBV12-5 and TRBJ2-2, with D hard to call. From germline, CDR1 is LGHNT and CDR2 FRNRAP. The length of the CDR3 is 14 residues. V dropped 7 bases and J dropped 4 bases, with 13 bases sitting between them. The CDR3 loop reads CASAPGERTGELFF. CDR3 DNA sequence: TGTGCTAGTGCCCCGGGCGAACGCACCGGGGAGCTGTTTTTT.

The chain has TRBV5-5 and TRBJ2-5, with D possibly being TRBD1 (6 bases). Trimming took off 4 bases at V and 0 bases at J, with 13 bases between the two ends. The V gene's germline CDR1 is SGHKS and CDR2 YYEKEE (reference sequence). The CDR3 has 15 amino acids. Here the CDR3 reads CASSRKTGNQETQYF. The CDR3 coding sequence is TGTGCCAGCAGCCGCAAAACAGGGAACCAAGAGACCCAGTACTTC. Looking up the rest from reference TRBV5-5 and TRBJ2-5 gives the full variable domain: DAGVTQSPTHLIKTRGQQVTLRCSPISGHKSVSWYQQVLGQGPQFIFQYYEKEERGRGNFPDRFSARQFPNYSSELNVNALLLGDSALYLCASSRKTGNQETQYFGPGTRLLVL.

V usage is TRBV5-1 and J usage is TRBJ2-1; the D is unclear. The V end lost 1 base, the J end lost 5 bases, and 10 bases lay between the germline ends. Looked up from germline, CDR1 is SGHRS and CDR2 is YFSETQ. The CDR3 has 14 amino acids. The CDR3 sequence is CASSLIQPHNEQFF. Here the CDR3 DNA reads TGCGCCAGCAGCTTGATTCAGCCTCACAATGAGCAGTTCTTC.

About this clone: The sample holds other DNA sequences that translate to the same CDR3. This rearrangement joins TRBV5-1 to TRBJ2-3; TRBD2 matches at 11 bases. This CDR3 comprises 15 residues. Germline CDR1 is SGHRS and CDR2 is YFSETQ. V was pared by 2 bases and J by 3 bases, with 2 bases of the junction left unmatched. CDR3 protein: CASSFRLAGTDTQYF. The DNA for the CDR3 is TGCGCCAGCAGCTTCCGACTAGCGGGAACAGATACGCAGTATTTT.

The sample holds one count of this clone. The chain combines TRBV18 with TRBJ1-5; D is ambiguous. The CDR3 length is 14 residues. CDR1 and CDR2 (germline): KGHSH, LQKENI. Deletions cut 6 bases from V and 1 base from J, with 10 bases between. CDR3 region: CASSLTESNQPQHF. The CDR3 coding sequence is TGTGCCAGCTCCCTGACGGAAAGCAATCAGCCCCAGCATTTT.

The chain carries TRBV30 and TRBJ1-2; D gene unclear. The V and J ends lost 0 bases and 6 bases respectively, with 11 bases between them. Germline-derived CDR1 and CDR2 are GTSNPN and SVGIG (reference sequence). There are 13 residues in the CDR3. DNA for the CDR3: TGTGCCTGGAGTGTAAACGGGCTAGATGGCTACACCTTC. Amino acid sequence: CAWSVNGLDGYTF.

The rearrangement links TRBV28 to TRBJ2-4; tentatively, D is TRBD2 (5 bases). CDR1 is MDHEN, CDR2 SYDVKM, per germline. The CDR3 is 14 residues long. The germline V and J ends were trimmed by 7 bases and 8 bases, with 18 bases remaining between them. CDR3 DNA sequence: TGTGCCAGCACGTCGAGGGTGTTCGGGTACATTCAGTACTTC. Protein: CASTSRVFGYIQYF.

The chain carries TRBV5-1 and TRBJ2-7; D may be TRBD1 (5 bases). Trimming shortened V by 0 bases and J by 6 bases, and 13 bases separated the two germline ends. CDR3 size: 14 residues. Germline loops: CDR1 SGHRS, CDR2 YFSETQ. For the CDR3, the DNA is TGCGCCAGCAGCTTGGCCACCCCAAGGGGCGAGCAGTACTTC. Residues: CASSLATPRGEQYF.

This clone was seen only once. This chain links TRBV4-1 with TRBJ2-7; D gene uncertain. Germline-derived CDR1 and CDR2 are MGHRA and YSYEKL. V was cut by 4 bases and J by 2 bases, with 21 bases left in between. The CDR3 sequence is 17 residues long. CDR3 DNA: TGCGCCAGCAGCCCGGAAACTTACTACTTGAAGACCTACGAGCAGTACTTC. Translation: CASSPETYYLKTYEQYF.